Only a few counts were recorded for the clone carrying this T cell receptor (beta chain). The CDR3 is 16 amino acids. Germline CDR1 and CDR2: SEHNR and FQNEAQ (reference sequence). The J segment lost 5 bases and the V segment lost 2 bases, leaving 9 bases of the junction unmatched. This sample stems from a study of blood T cell repertoires in COVID-19. Sequencing used immunoSEQ multiplex PCR; TCRdb keeps in-frame clones, though not all of them. The sample yields about 160,000 clones, around four fifths seen once. The clonotype was recovered from a man in his 70s with acute or convalescent COVID-19. Sequenced sample: peripheral blood. The V call is TRBV7-9, the J call TRBJ2-1, with TRBD1 matching 7 bases. CDR3 nucleotide sequence: TGTGCCAGCAGCTTAATTGGGACAGCTCCCGACAATGAGCAGTTCTTC. Translating it yields CASSLIGTAPDNEQFF.